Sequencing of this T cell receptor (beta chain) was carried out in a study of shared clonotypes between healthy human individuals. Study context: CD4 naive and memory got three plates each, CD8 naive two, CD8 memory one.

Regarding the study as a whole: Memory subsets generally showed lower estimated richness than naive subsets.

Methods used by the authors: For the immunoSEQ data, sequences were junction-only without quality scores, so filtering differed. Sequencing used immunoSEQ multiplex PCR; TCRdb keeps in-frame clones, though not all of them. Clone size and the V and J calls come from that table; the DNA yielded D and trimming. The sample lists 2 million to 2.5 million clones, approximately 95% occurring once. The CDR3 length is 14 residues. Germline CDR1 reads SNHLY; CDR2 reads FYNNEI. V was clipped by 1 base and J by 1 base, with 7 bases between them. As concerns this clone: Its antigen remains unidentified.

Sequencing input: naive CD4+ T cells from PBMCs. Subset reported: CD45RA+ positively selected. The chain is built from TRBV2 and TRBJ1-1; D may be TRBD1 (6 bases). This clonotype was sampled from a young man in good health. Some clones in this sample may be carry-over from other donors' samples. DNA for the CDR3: TGTGCCAGCAGTGAAGACAGGGCGAACACTGAAGCTTTCTTT. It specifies CASSEDRANTEAFF. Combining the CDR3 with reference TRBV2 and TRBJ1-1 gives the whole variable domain EPEVTQTPSHQVTQMGQEVILRCVPISNHLYFYWYRQILGQKVEFLVSFYNNEISEKSEIFDDQFSVERPDGSNFTLKIRSTKLEDSAMYFCASSEDRANTEAFFGQGTRLTVV.